One sample yielded the 12 T cell receptor beta chains listed below, sequenced in a study of blood T cell repertoires in COVID-19. The assay was immunoSEQ multiplex PCR, and TCRdb's table has in-frame clones only and misses some. Here the sample spans around 260,000 clones, around 86% being singletons. Sequencing was done on a sample of peripheral blood. The receptors shown here come from a woman aged 40 to 50 who had recovered from COVID-19.

J is TRBJ2-1 and V is TRBV20-1, with D maybe TRBD2 (6 bases). The ends were cut back, 6 bases at V and 10 bases at J, with 13 bases in the middle. CDR3 length: 11 amino acids. Germline CDR1 reads DFQATT; CDR2 reads SNEGSKA (reference sequence). The CDR3: CSAYLGGEQFF. CDR3 bases: TGCAGTGCCTATCTAGGAGGGGAGCAGTTCTTC.

CDR3 nucleotide sequence: TGCGCCAGCAGGAAGCTAGCGGGAGGGGGGGACCAGTACTTC. It is translated as CASRKLAGGGDQYF. This chain connects TRBV5-1 to TRBJ2-5; 12 positions agree with TRBD2. After removal of 5 bases from V and 10 bases from J, the junction contained 9 bases not matched to a gene. From germline, CDR1 is SGHRS and CDR2 YFSETQ. The CDR3 loop spans 14 amino acids.

Note on this clone: Other DNA sequences in this sample translate to the same CDR3. This chain connects TRBV12-3 or TRBV12-4 to TRBJ2-6; D unresolved. Trimming took off 2 bases at V and 4 bases at J, with 3 bases between the two ends. The CDR3 sequence is 13 residues long. Written as DNA, the CDR3 is TGTGCCAGCAGTTTATCGGGGGCCAACGTCCTGACTTTC. Its translation: CASSLSGANVLTF.

This chain links TRBV5-1 with TRBJ2-5; 11 bases fit TRBD2. V lost 5 bases and J lost 0; bases outside the gene matches: 18. CDR3 size: 20 residues. CDR1 is SGHRS and CDR2 is YFSETQ in the germline V gene. The CDR3 sequence: CASSSPGAGIAGGNQETQYF. The CDR3 nucleotides read TGCGCCAGCAGTTCCCCGGGGGCAGGAATAGCGGGAGGGAACCAAGAGACCCAGTACTTC.

CDR3 coding DNA: TGTGCCAGCAGCTTAGGTCCCTCGGGCACTGAAGCTTTCTTT. Protein sequence: CASSLGPSGTEAFF. The chain couples TRBV11-3 to TRBJ1-1; no clear D gene. V dropped 1 base and J dropped 4 bases, with 10 bases sitting between them. The CDR3 has 14 amino acids. Germline-derived CDR1 and CDR2 are SGHNT and YENEEA.

The V gene is TRBV18, the J gene TRBJ2-1, with TRBD2 identical over 12 bases. Germline-derived CDR1 and CDR2 are KGHSH and LQKENI. CDR3 length equals 17 residues. The V gene end was trimmed by 2 bases and the J gene end by 0 bases; junction bases not matched to a gene: 2. The CDR3 coding sequence is TGTGCCAGCTCACCAAGGACTAGCGGGACCTCCTACAATGAGCAGTTCTTC. Its protein is CASSPRTSGTSYNEQFF.

The rearrangement uses TRBV11-2 and TRBJ2-5, with 10 bases that match TRBD1. Germline CDR1 is SGHAT and CDR2 is FQNNGV. This CDR3 is built from 14 residues. The V and J ends lost 4 bases and 5 bases, in that order; junction bases with no gene match: 4. CDR3 nucleotides: TGTGCCAGCAGCTCGACAGGGGGCTGGGAGACCCAGTACTTC. As protein: CASSSTGGWETQYF.

This clone was seen only once. V and J are TRBV9 and TRBJ2-1; 13 nucleotides agree with TRBD2. V gave up 5 bases and J gave up 7 bases; unmatched junction bases: 9. Germline assignment: CDR1 SGDLS and CDR2 YYNGEE. The CDR3 length is 16 residues. The CDR3 region is CASRPGGTSGTNEQFF. CDR3 DNA sequence: TGTGCCAGCAGGCCGGGGGGGACTAGCGGGACTAATGAGCAGTTCTTC.

The chain recombines TRBV28 with TRBJ1-3; no clear D. The CDR3 extends over 13 amino acids. From germline, CDR1 is MDHEN and CDR2 SYDVKM. Trimming removed 8 bases at V and 4 bases at J, with 12 bases between. This CDR3 reads CASRSVQGNTIYF. The CDR3 DNA is TGTGCCAGCCGTAGCGTTCAGGGAAACACCATATATTTT.

The V gene is TRBV12-5, the J gene TRBJ1-5; D is ambiguous. This CDR3 is 13 amino acids long. V lost 1 base to trimming and J lost 6 bases, with 7 bases between them. The germline V gene encodes CDR1 LGHNT and CDR2 FRNRAP. The CDR3 sequence is CASGLEPGQPQHF. CDR3 DNA sequence: TGTGCTAGTGGTTTGGAACCGGGTCAGCCCCAGCATTTT.

The gene calls are TRBV27 and TRBJ2-1; no clear D. Germline lookup yields CDR1 MNHEY and CDR2 SMNVEV (reference sequence). The CDR3 sequence is 15 residues long. Trimming cost V 5 bases and J 1 base, with 12 bases left between them. The CDR3 DNA sequence: TGTGCCAGCAGTCCTACGGTTTGGTCCTACAATGAGCAGTTCTTC. Its protein is CASSPTVWSYNEQFF.

The rearrangement joins TRBV27 to TRBJ1-5; D might be TRBD1 (5 bases). The CDR3 length is 17 residues. Between the trimmed V and J ends, which lost 2 bases and 2 bases, there was a span of 16 bases. Looked up from germline, CDR1 is MNHEY and CDR2 is SMNVEV (reference sequence). The CDR3 loop is CASSLGQGTVGNQPQHF. CDR3 nucleotide sequence: TGTGCCAGCAGTTTAGGCCAGGGAACGGTCGGCAATCAGCCCCAGCATTTT.